This T cell receptor beta chain was obtained from a study of T cell responses to AZD1222 COVID-19 vaccine. Profiling relied on immunoSEQ multiplex PCR, and the TCRdb table lists in-frame clones only, not all of them. This sample has 120,000 or so clones, with more than 75% found just once. Study findings and constraints: CD4 TCRs covered the whole spike, strongest at regions 160-218 and 743-854. As reported, nearly half of all spike-specific TCRs target variant regions that are unmutated.

With 4 bases clipped from V and 4 bases from J, the junction kept 8 bases outside the gene matches. This CDR3 contains 17 residues. CDR1 is LGHDT, CDR2 YNNKEL, per germline (reference sequence). Concerning this clone: The antigen is unknown.

The TCR sequence derives from an adult in good health. The source material was peripheral blood, sampled on day 0 of AZD1222 vaccination. The genes are TRBV3-1 (or the pseudogene TRBV3-2) and TRBJ2-1, with 12 bases lining up with TRBD2. The DNA for the CDR3 is TGTGCCAGCAGCCCACCACTAGCGGGAGGCCCATACAATGAGCAGTTCTTC. Protein product: CASSPPLAGGPYNEQFF.